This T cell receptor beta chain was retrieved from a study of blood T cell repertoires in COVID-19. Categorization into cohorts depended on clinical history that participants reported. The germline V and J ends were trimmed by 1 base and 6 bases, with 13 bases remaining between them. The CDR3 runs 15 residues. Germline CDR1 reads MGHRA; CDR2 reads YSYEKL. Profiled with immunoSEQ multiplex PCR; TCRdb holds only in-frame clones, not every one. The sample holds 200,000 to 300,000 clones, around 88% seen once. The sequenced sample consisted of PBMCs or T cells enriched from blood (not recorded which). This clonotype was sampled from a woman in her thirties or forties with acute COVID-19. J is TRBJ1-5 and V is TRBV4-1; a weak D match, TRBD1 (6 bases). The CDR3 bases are TGCGCCAGCAGCCAAGTATTTCAGGGGAGTCAGCCCCAGCATTTT. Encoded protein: CASSQVFQGSQPQHF.